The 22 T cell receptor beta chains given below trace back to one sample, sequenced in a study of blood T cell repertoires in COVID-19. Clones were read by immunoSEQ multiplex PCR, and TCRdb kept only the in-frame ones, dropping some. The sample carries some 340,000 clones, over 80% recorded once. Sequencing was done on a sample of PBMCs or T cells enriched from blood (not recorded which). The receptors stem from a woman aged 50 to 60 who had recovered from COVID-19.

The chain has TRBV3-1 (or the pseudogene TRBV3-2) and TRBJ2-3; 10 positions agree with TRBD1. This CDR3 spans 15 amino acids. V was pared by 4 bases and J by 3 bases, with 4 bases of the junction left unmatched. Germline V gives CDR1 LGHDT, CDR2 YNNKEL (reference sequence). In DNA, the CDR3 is TGTGCCAGCAGCCCACGGACAGGGGGTACAGATACGCAGTATTTT. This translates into CASSPRTGGTDTQYF.

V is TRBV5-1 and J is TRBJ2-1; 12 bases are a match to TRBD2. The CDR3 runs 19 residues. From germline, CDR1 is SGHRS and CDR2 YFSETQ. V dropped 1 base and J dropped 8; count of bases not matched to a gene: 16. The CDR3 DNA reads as TGCGCCAGCAGCTTGCCCACTAGCGGGGGGCTCTCCTTGGGGGATGAGCAGTTCTTC. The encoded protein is CASSLPTSGGLSLGDEQFF.

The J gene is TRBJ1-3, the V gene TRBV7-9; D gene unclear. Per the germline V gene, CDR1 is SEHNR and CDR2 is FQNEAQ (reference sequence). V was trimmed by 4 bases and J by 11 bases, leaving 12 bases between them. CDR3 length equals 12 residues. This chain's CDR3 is CASSSGAAPIYF. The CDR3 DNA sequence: TGTGCCAGCAGCTCCGGTGCCGCCCCCATATATTTT.

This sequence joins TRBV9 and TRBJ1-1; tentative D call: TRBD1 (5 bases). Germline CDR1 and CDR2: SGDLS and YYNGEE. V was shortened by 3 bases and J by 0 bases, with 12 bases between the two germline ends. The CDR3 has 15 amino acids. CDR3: CASSALQVMNTEAFF. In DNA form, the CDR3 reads TGTGCCAGCAGCGCTTTACAGGTAATGAACACTGAAGCTTTCTTT.

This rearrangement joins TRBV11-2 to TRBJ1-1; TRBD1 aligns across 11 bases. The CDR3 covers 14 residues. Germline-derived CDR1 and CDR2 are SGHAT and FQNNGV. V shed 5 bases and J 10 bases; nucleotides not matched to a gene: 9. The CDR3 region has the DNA TGTGCCAGCAGCCTAGGACAGGGGGCAGGGGTAGCTTTCTTT. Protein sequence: CASSLGQGAGVAFF.

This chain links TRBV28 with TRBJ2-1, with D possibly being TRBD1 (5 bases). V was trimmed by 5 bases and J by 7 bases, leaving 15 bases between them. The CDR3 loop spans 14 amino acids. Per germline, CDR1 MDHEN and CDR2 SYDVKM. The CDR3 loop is CASSQPRVRNEQFF. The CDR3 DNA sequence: TGTGCCAGCAGTCAACCCAGGGTGCGAAATGAGCAGTTCTTC.

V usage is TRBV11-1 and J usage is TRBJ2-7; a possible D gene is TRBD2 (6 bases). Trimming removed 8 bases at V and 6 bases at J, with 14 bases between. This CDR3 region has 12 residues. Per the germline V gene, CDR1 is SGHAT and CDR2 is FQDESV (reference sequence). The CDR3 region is CASGTRRGEQYF. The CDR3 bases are TGTGCCAGCGGGACTCGTCGGGGCGAGCAGTACTTC.

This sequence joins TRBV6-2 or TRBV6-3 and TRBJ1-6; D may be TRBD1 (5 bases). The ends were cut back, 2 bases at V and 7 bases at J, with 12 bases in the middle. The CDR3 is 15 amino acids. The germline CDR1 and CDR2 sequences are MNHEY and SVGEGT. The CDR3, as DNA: TGTGCCAGCAGTTACATCTCAGGGCACAATTCACCCCTCCACTTT. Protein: CASSYISGHNSPLHF.

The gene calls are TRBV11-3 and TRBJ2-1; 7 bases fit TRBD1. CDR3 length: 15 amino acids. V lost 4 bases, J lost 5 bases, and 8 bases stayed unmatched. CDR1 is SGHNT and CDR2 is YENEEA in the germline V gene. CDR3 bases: TGTGCCAGCAGCTCGGGACAGATGAGGGACAATGAGCAGTTCTTC. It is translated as CASSSGQMRDNEQFF.

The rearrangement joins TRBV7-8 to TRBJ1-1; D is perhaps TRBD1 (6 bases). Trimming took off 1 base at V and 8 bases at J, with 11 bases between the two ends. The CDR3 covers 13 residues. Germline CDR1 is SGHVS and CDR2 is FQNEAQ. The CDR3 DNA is TGTGCCAGCAGCTTAGTAGGGGGACACGAAGCTTTCTTT. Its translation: CASSLVGGHEAFF. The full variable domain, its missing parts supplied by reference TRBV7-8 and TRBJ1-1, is GAGVSQSPRYKVAKRGQDVALRCDPISGHVSLFWYQQALGQGPEFLTYFQNEAQLDKSGLPSDRFFAERPEGSVSTLKIQRTQQEDSAVYLCASSLVGGHEAFFGQGTRLTVV.

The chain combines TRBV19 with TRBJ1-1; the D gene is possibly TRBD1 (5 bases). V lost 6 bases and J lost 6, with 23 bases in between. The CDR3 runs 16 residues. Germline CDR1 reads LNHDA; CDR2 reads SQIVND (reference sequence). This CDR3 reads CASSETQVLGGSEAFF. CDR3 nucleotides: TGTGCCAGTAGCGAAACACAAGTATTGGGGGGTTCTGAAGCTTTCTTT.

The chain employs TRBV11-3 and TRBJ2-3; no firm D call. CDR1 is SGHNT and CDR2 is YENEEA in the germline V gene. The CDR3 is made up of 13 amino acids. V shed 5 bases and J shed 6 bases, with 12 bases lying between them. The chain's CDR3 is CASSPDSADTQYF. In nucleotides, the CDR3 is TGTGCCAGCAGCCCAGATTCAGCGGATACGCAGTATTTT.

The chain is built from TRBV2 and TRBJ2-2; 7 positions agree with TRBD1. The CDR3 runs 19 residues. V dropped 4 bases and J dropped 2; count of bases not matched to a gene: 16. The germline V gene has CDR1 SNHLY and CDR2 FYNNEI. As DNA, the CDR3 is TGTGCCAGCAGTGTCTCCGAGGGGGCGGGCGCCCTCAACACCGGGGAGCTGTTTTTT. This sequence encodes CASSVSEGAGALNTGELFF.

The DNA of the CDR3 is TGTGCCAGCAGTGAATTAGAGGCAGGGCGAGGAAAACTGTTTTTT. Amino acid sequence: CASSELEAGRGKLFF. The V gene is TRBV25-1, the J gene TRBJ1-4; tentatively, D is TRBD1 (5 bases). The V end lost 1 base, the J end lost 10 bases, and 16 bases lay between the germline ends. The CDR3 extends over 15 amino acids. Germline V gives CDR1 MGHDK, CDR2 SYGVNS.

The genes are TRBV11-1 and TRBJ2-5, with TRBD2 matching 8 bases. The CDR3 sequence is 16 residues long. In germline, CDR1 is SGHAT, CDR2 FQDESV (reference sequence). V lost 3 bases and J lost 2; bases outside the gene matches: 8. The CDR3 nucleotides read TGTGCCAGCAGCTTTGGCATAGCGGGGTTTCAAGAGACCCAGTACTTC. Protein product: CASSFGIAGFQETQYF.

CDR3 region: CASRLTGGGDTIYF. CDR3 in DNA: TGTGCCAGCAGACTGACAGGGGGCGGAGACACCATATATTTT. The chain joins TRBV21-1 to TRBJ1-3; the table names TRBD1, a call not compared with the DNA. TRBV21-1 is tagged as a pseudogene. CDR3 length: 14 residues.

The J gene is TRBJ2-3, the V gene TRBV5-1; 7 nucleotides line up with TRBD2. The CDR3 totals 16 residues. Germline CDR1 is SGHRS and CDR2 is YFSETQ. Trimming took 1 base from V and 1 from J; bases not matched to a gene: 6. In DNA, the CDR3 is TGCGCCAGCAGCTTGAAATCTAGCGGAGGCACAGATACGCAGTATTTT. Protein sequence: CASSLKSSGGTDTQYF.

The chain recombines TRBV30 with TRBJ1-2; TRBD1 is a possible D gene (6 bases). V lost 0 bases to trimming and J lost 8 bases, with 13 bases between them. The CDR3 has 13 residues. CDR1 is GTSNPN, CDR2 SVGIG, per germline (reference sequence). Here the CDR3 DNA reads TGTGCCTGGAGTGTAGGGGGGGGAAGCGGCTACACCTTC. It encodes CAWSVGGGSGYTF.

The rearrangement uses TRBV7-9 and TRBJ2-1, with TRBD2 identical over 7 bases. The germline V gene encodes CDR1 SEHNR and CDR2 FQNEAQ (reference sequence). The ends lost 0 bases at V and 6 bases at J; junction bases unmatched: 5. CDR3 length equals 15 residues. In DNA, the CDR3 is TGTGCCAGCAGCTTAGCGGGGGGGTCGGGCAATGAGCAGTTCTTC. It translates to CASSLAGGSGNEQFF.

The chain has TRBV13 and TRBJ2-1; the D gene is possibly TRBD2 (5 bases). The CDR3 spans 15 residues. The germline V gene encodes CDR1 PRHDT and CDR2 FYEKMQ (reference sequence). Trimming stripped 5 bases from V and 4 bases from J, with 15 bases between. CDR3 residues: CASSPNTGMYNEQFF. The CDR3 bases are TGTGCCAGCAGCCCAAATACGGGGATGTACAATGAGCAGTTCTTC.

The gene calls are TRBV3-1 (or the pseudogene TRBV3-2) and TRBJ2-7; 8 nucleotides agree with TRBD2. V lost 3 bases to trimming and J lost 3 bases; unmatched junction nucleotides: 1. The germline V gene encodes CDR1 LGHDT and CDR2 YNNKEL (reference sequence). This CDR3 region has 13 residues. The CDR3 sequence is CASSQGLDYEQYF. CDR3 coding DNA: TGTGCCAGCAGCCAGGGACTAGACTACGAGCAGTACTTC.

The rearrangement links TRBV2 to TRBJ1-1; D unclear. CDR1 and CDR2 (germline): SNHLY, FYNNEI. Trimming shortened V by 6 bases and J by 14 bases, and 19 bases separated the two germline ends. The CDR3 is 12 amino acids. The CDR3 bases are TGTGCCAGCAGCGAATGGGCCCTAAGTCCCTTCTTT. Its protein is CASSEWALSPFF.